Presented here are 29 T cell receptor beta chains from one specimen sequenced in a study of pediatric ulcerative colitis. The table came from immunoSEQ multiplex PCR; TCRdb's copy has only in-frame clones and leaves some out. The repertoire holds 15,000 to 20,000 clones, with 70% to 80% as singletons. The rectum was sampled with one to two pinch biopsies at colonoscopy. Sequenced input: gut tissue. All receptors derive from a boy aged 5 to 17 who was a control in a study of pediatric ulcerative colitis.

The chain uses TRBV19 and TRBJ2-3; D is possibly TRBD2 (6 bases). The germline V and J ends were trimmed by 8 bases and 0 bases, with 6 bases remaining between them. The CDR3 covers 12 residues. Germline V CDR1 and CDR2: LNHDA, SQIVND (reference sequence). The CDR3, as DNA: TGTGCCAGTGGGACTAGCACAGATACGCAGTATTTT. Amino acids: CASGTSTDTQYF.

Worth noting for this clone: Other DNA variants within this sample encode the same CDR3. The chain carries TRBV5-1 and TRBJ2-1, with no clear D. Germline V gene sequence: CDR1 SGHRS, CDR2 YFSETQ. Trimming shortened V by 0 bases and J by 1 base, and 5 bases separated the two germline ends. CDR3 length: 14 residues. This chain's CDR3 is CASSLALSYNEQFF. The CDR3 DNA reads as TGCGCCAGCAGCTTGGCCCTATCCTACAATGAGCAGTTCTTC.

The chain employs TRBV15 and TRBJ2-1, with 7 nucleotides matching TRBD1. The CDR3 has 16 amino acids. Germline CDR1 reads LNHNV; CDR2 reads YYDKDF (reference sequence). J lost 0 bases, V lost 2 bases, and 4 bases had no gene match. The CDR3 loop reads CATSRTDRASYNEQFF. In nucleotides, the CDR3 is TGTGCCACCAGCAGAACCGACAGGGCCTCCTACAATGAGCAGTTCTTC.

V gene TRBV27 combines with J gene TRBJ2-5, with TRBD2 identical over 7 bases. Germline V CDR1 and CDR2: MNHEY, SMNVEV (reference sequence). Trimming at V came to 6 bases and at J to 5 bases, leaving 15 bases not matched to a gene. There are 16 residues in the CDR3. CDR3: CASSPDTAGRSETQYF. CDR3 in DNA: TGTGCCAGCAGCCCAGATACAGCGGGGAGAAGTGAGACCCAGTACTTC.

The chain carries TRBV11-2 and TRBJ2-2; 9 nucleotides align to TRBD1. Germline loops: CDR1 SGHAT, CDR2 FQNNGV. V trimming: 5 bases; J trimming: 1 base; junction bases outside the gene matches: 8. The CDR3 contains 17 residues. CDR3 sequence (DNA): TGTGCCAGCAGCCCCACACAGGGGGCATTGAACACCGGGGAGCTGTTTTTT. This codes for CASSPTQGALNTGELFF.

V is TRBV5-4 and J is TRBJ2-3, with 10 positions matching TRBD2. Germline loops: CDR1 SGHNT, CDR2 YYREEE (reference sequence). The CDR3 totals 16 residues. Unmatched junction bases numbered 4, after V lost 3 bases and J lost 0 bases. The CDR3 coding sequence is TGTGCCAGCAGCTACAAGACTAGCGGGAGCACAGATACGCAGTATTTT. It codes for CASSYKTSGSTDTQYF.

The J gene is TRBJ1-6, the V gene TRBV19; D perhaps matches TRBD1 (6 bases). Trimming shortened V by 4 bases and J by 8 bases, and 15 bases separated the two germline ends. The CDR3 runs to 15 residues. Germline V gene data show CDR1 as LNHDA and CDR2 as SQIVND (reference sequence). As DNA, the CDR3 is TGTGCCAGTAGTAACGACAGGACCTTTGATTCACCCCTCCACTTT. This translates into CASSNDRTFDSPLHF.

The chain uses TRBV7-2 and TRBJ2-2, with D unclear. The CDR3 is made up of 15 amino acids. Per the germline V gene, CDR1 is SGHTA and CDR2 is FQGNSA. The V and J ends lost 3 bases and 7 bases respectively, with 15 bases between them. The CDR3 DNA reads as TGTGCCAGCAGCTTGGCGCCAGTAGAAGGCGGGGAGCTGTTTTTT. As protein: CASSLAPVEGGELFF.

The J gene is TRBJ1-4, the V gene TRBV5-4; unclear D gene. Trimming cost V 8 bases and J 1 base, with 15 bases left between them. The CDR3 spans 15 residues. Germline V gene data show CDR1 as SGHNT and CDR2 as YYREEE (reference sequence). In DNA, the CDR3 is TGTGCCAGTTCGCAGGACTTAATAACTAATGAAAAACTGTTTTTT. Residues: CASSQDLITNEKLFF.

The gene calls are TRBV7-9 and TRBJ2-1; either TRBD1 or TRBD2 may supply D (5 bases each). Germline lookup yields CDR1 SEHNR and CDR2 FQNEAQ (reference sequence). Trimming removed 5 bases at V and 0 bases at J, with 11 bases between. This CDR3 has 15 amino acids. The CDR3, as DNA: TGTGCCAGCAGCCCACGAGGGGACTCCTACAATGAGCAGTTCTTC. This codes for CASSPRGDSYNEQFF. Filled out from reference TRBV7-9 and TRBJ2-1, the complete variable domain reads DTGVSQNPRHKITKRGQNVTFRCDPISEHNRLYWYRQTLGQGPEFLTYFQNEAQLEKSRLLSDRFSAERPKGSFSTLEIQRTEQGDSAMYLCASSPRGDSYNEQFFGPGTRLTVL.

The chain couples TRBV6-4 to TRBJ2-3, with 9 bases that match TRBD2. V trimming: 6 bases; J trimming: 1 base; junction bases outside the gene matches: 2. The CDR3 length is 14 residues. From germline, CDR1 is MRHNA and CDR2 SNTAGT. The CDR3 loop reads CASSPSGGTDTQYF. CDR3 nucleotides: TGTGCCAGCAGCCCTAGCGGGGGCACAGATACGCAGTATTTT.

The chain has TRBV7-2 and TRBJ1-3; 7 bases line up with TRBD1. There are 15 residues in the CDR3. Germline lookup yields CDR1 SGHTA and CDR2 FQGNSA. Losses at the gene ends were 5 bases for V and 0 bases for J; bases not matched to a gene: 4. DNA of the CDR3: TGTGCCAGCAGCGATAGACAGGGCTCTGGAAACACCATATATTTT. Translation gives CASSDRQGSGNTIYF.

The chain has TRBV6-1 and TRBJ1-5; weak D call: TRBD1 (5 bases). V lost 7 bases to trimming and J lost 3 bases, with 10 bases between them. The CDR3 is 13 amino acids. Germline V gives CDR1 MNHNS, CDR2 SASEGT. Here the CDR3 DNA reads TGTGCCAGCACCCGACAGTTCAATCAGCCCCAGCATTTT. Amino acid sequence: CASTRQFNQPQHF.

V gene TRBV27 combines with J gene TRBJ2-7; 9 nucleotides match TRBD2. Looked up from germline, CDR1 is MNHEY and CDR2 is SMNVEV (reference sequence). CDR3 length: 15 amino acids. The V segment lost 5 bases and the J segment 3 bases; nucleotides outside the gene matches: 8. CDR3 amino acids: CASSPSGAVVYEQYF. Written as DNA, the CDR3 is TGTGCCAGCAGTCCTAGCGGGGCGGTTGTCTACGAGCAGTACTTC.

This clone occurred a few times. This rearrangement joins TRBV19 to TRBJ1-4; D is unresolved. V lost 7 bases to trimming and J lost 2 bases, with 14 bases between them. This CDR3 contains 15 residues. CDR1 is LNHDA, CDR2 SQIVND, per germline (reference sequence). This chain's CDR3 is CASTMGVRTNEKLFF. The CDR3 coding sequence is TGTGCCAGTACTATGGGAGTGAGGACTAATGAAAAACTGTTTTTT.

This sequence joins TRBV7-2 and TRBJ2-5; D is unclear. The DNA end is a closer match to TRBJ2-7, so the J assignment may be wrong. CDR3 length: 12 residues. From germline, CDR1 is SGHTA and CDR2 FQGNSA. DNA of the CDR3: TGTGCCAGCAGCTCTACGGGTTTCGAGCAGTACTTC. Its protein product is CASSSTGFEQYF.

This chain connects TRBV6-5 to TRBJ2-7; D is unresolved. The germline gives CDR1 MNHEY, CDR2 SVGAGI. CDR3 length: 12 amino acids. Trimming took 0 bases from V and 4 from J, leaving 4 bases between them. CDR3 bases: TGTGCCAGCAGTTACTCGAGATACGAGCAGTACTTC. Amino acid sequence: CASSYSRYEQYF.

The chain combines TRBV28 with TRBJ2-3; possible D gene TRBD2, 7 bases. V gave up 5 bases and J gave up 2 bases, with 14 bases separating them. The CDR3 is made up of 15 amino acids. Germline assignment: CDR1 MDHEN and CDR2 SYDVKM. Written as DNA, the CDR3 is TGTGCCAGCAGTACTACAGGGAGGGCCACAGATACGCAGTATTTT. This sequence encodes CASSTTGRATDTQYF.

This clone was seen a few times. The genes are TRBV6-1 and TRBJ1-6; 7 bases are shared with TRBD1. Germline V gene lookup returns CDR1 MNHNS and CDR2 SASEGT. This CDR3 is 14 amino acids long. V lost 6 bases to trimming and J lost 6 bases; unmatched junction nucleotides: 5. This chain's CDR3 is CASRITGANSPLHF. The DNA for the CDR3 is TGTGCCAGCAGAATAACAGGGGCTAATTCACCCCTCCACTTT.

Only a few counts were recorded for this clone. This rearrangement joins TRBV19 to TRBJ2-7, with D possibly being TRBD1 (6 bases). From germline, CDR1 is LNHDA and CDR2 SQIVND (reference sequence). The CDR3 has 14 amino acids. Trimming cost V 6 bases and J 0 bases, with 12 bases left between them. DNA of the CDR3: TGTGCCAGTAGCCCTACAGGGAGCTCCTACGAGCAGTACTTC. This sequence encodes CASSPTGSSYEQYF. Looking up the rest from reference TRBV19 and TRBJ2-7 gives the full variable domain: DGGITQSPKYLFRKEGQNVTLSCEQNLNHDAMYWYRQDPGQGLRLIYYSQIVNDFQKGDIAEGYSVSREKKESFPLTVTSAQKNPTAFYLCASSPTGSSYEQYFGPGTRLTVT.

The J gene is TRBJ2-2, the V gene TRBV13, with TRBD1 as a possible D gene (6 bases). Trimming pared 5 bases from V and 2 bases from J, leaving 18 bases between. Germline loops: CDR1 PRHDT, CDR2 FYEKMQ (reference sequence). This CDR3 spans 17 amino acids. CDR3 residues: CASSRSIGQINTGELFF. CDR3 DNA sequence: TGTGCCAGCAGCCGGTCTATTGGACAGATAAACACCGGGGAGCTGTTTTTT.

This rearrangement joins TRBV28 to TRBJ2-7; TRBD1 or TRBD2 may be the D gene (5 bases each). The CDR3 totals 14 residues. Trimming cost V 6 bases and J 2 bases, with 14 bases left between them. Germline CDR1 is MDHEN and CDR2 is SYDVKM. The CDR3 region is CASRIGRGAYEQYF. The CDR3 DNA is TGTGCCAGCAGAATCGGCCGAGGGGCCTACGAGCAGTACTTC. Using reference TRBV28 and TRBJ2-7 for the parts outside the CDR3, the full variable domain is DVKVTQSSRYLVKRTGEKVFLECVQDMDHENMFWYRQDPGLGLRLIYFSYDVKMKEKGDIPEGYSVSREKKERFSLILESASTNQTSMYLCASRIGRGAYEQYFGPGTRLTVT.

The gene calls are TRBV2 and TRBJ2-1; no clear D gene. Germline lookup yields CDR1 SNHLY and CDR2 FYNNEI. The V and J ends lost 2 bases and 0 bases respectively, with 5 bases between them. CDR3 length equals 14 residues. The CDR3: CASSEQSSYNEQFF. Here the CDR3 DNA reads TGTGCCAGCAGTGAACAGAGCTCCTACAATGAGCAGTTCTTC.

This clone was picked up a small number of times. V is TRBV11-2 and J is TRBJ2-3; 11 bases map to TRBD2. This CDR3 contains 15 residues. Germline lookup yields CDR1 SGHAT and CDR2 FQNNGV. After removal of 3 bases from V and 6 bases from J, the junction contained 5 bases not matched to a gene. CDR3 bases: TGTGCCAGCAGCTTGACTAGCGGGAATCGTGATACGCAGTATTTT. This translates into CASSLTSGNRDTQYF. The full variable domain, with the rest looked up from reference TRBV11-2 and TRBJ2-3, is EAGVAQSPRYKIIEKRQSVAFWCNPISGHATLYWYQQILGQGPKLLIQFQNNGVVDDSQLPKDRFSAERLKGVDSTLKIQPAKLEDSAVYLCASSLTSGNRDTQYFGPGTRLTVL.

CDR3: CASSYHRGQGAEEQYF. In DNA form, the CDR3 reads TGTGCCAGCAGTTACCATAGAGGACAGGGGGCGGAGGAGCAGTACTTC. The chain links TRBV6-6 to TRBJ2-7; 11 bases fit TRBD1. The CDR3 runs to 16 residues. Trimming at V came to 2 bases and at J to 7 bases, leaving 10 bases not matched to a gene. CDR1 and CDR2 (germline): MNHNY, SVGAGI (reference sequence).

The chain carries TRBV25-1 and TRBJ1-3, with D perhaps TRBD1 (5 bases). The CDR3 extends over 15 amino acids. CDR1 and CDR2 from the germline V gene are MGHDK and SYGVNS. Trimming took off 8 bases at V and 4 bases at J, with 18 bases between the two ends. This chain's CDR3 is CASVGDGKRGNTIYF. DNA of the CDR3: TGTGCCAGCGTGGGGGACGGAAAGAGGGGAAACACCATATATTTT.

This clone has a single count. This chain uses TRBV11-2 with TRBJ2-3, with 9 positions matching TRBD2. The CDR3 extends over 16 amino acids. J lost 3 bases, V lost 3 bases, and 7 bases had no gene match. In germline, CDR1 is SGHAT, CDR2 FQNNGV. The CDR3 loop reads CASSLSLAGPTDTQYF. DNA of the CDR3: TGTGCCAGCAGCTTGTCCCTAGCGGGACCTACAGATACGCAGTATTTT.

This clone was observed a single time. One junction end disagrees with the germline gene, perhaps due to a read error. The chain uses TRBV27 and TRBJ1-5, with D possibly TRBD1 on 5 matching bases. CDR1 is MNHEY and CDR2 is SMNVEV in the germline V gene (reference sequence). The CDR3 is 16 amino acids. The CDR3 is CASSLGPGFGNRPQHF. As DNA, the CDR3 is TGTGCCAGCAGCCTGGGGCCAGGCTTCGGGAATCGGCCCCAGCATTTT.

This chain connects TRBV28 to TRBJ2-3; the match to TRBD2 covers 16 bases. This CDR3 spans 14 amino acids. V trimming: 4 bases; J trimming: 13 bases; junction bases outside the gene matches: 5. Germline V gives CDR1 MDHEN, CDR2 SYDVKM. CDR3 sequence: CASSSGLAGGVEYF. The CDR3, as DNA: TGTGCCAGCAGTTCGGGACTAGCGGGAGGGGTGGAGTATTTT.